This TCR beta chain was sequenced during a study of TIL therapy for anti-PD-1-resistant metastatic lung cancer. Looking at the study overall: Patients had a median age of approximately 57 years (range roughly 38-75). Regarding the study as a whole: The baseline peripheral repertoire was partially replaced by infused TIL clonotypes that later decayed.

Comment on this clone: Its antigen is not identified.

Indicated time point: pre-treatment sample, taken before nivolumab and TIL therapy. Adults with stage 4 NSCLC were enrolled in a phase I trial. Sequencing used immunoSEQ v3. Each library reached some 2 million read pairs, or about 5-6 million at deep level. The data were produced by immunoSEQ multiplex PCR, yet TCRdb's version contains in-frame clones alone and is incomplete. The table lists approximately 16,000 clones, 70% to 80% of them singletons, with 36% in the top ten. Germline CDR1 is SGHNT and CDR2 is YENEEA. This CDR3 has 15 residues. Trimming removed 4 bases at V and 0 bases at J, with 12 bases between.

The genes are TRBV11-3 and TRBJ1-1, with D unclear. Sequencing was performed on blood, taken at baseline. This receptor was identified in a person aged 25 to 85 with non-small cell lung cancer. The CDR3 sequence is CASSSGGYLNTEAFF. CDR3 nucleotide sequence: TGTGCCAGCAGCTCAGGAGGGTACCTGAACACTGAAGCTTTCTTT.